These 11 T cell receptor beta chains were sequenced from one sample in a study of post-analysis software for immune sequencing data. TCR beta cDNA libraries had unique molecular identifiers. TCRdb reprocessed the PCR reads via MiXCR and lists one record per CDR3 protein. The table shows about 160,000 distinct CDR3 sequences, with around 34% occurring only once. This specimen consisted of blood, obtained after autologous hematopoietic stem cell transplantation. The receptors originated from a girl between 5 and 17 years old with multiple sclerosis.

The chain uses TRBV12-3 or TRBV12-4 and TRBJ2-7; D is unclear. This CDR3 comprises 14 residues. V dropped 6 bases and J dropped 3 bases, with 15 bases sitting between them. CDR3 sequence: CASRVAKGHYEQYF. The CDR3 DNA is TGTGCCAGCAGGGTAGCTAAGGGCCACTACGAGCAGTACTTC.

This clonotype was counted a few times. The rearrangement joins TRBV7-3 to TRBJ2-3; D remains unclear. With 2 bases removed from V and 3 bases from J, the gap between germline ends came to 12 bases. The CDR3 has 15 amino acids. Germline CDR1 SGHTA, CDR2 FQGTGA. In nucleotides, the CDR3 is TGTGCCAGCAGCTTACCAAAAGGTGGGACAGATACGCAGTATTTT. This sequence encodes CASSLPKGGTDTQYF.

The rearrangement uses TRBV29-1 and TRBJ2-1, with a possible D match to TRBD2 (6 bases). The V gene lost 8 bases and the J gene lost 4 bases, with 12 bases spanning the gap. The CDR3 has 12 residues. Germline CDR1 and CDR2: SQVTM and ANQGSEA. The CDR3 loop reads CSPTGLYNEQFF. CDR3 DNA: TGCAGCCCGACGGGACTGTACAATGAGCAGTTCTTC.

This chain uses TRBV15 with TRBJ2-1; no firm D call. The CDR3 runs 14 residues. Trimming removed 3 bases from V and 8 bases from J, with 14 bases in between. Per the germline V gene, CDR1 is LNHNV and CDR2 is YYDKDF (reference sequence). CDR3 coding DNA: TGTGCCACCAGCAGCCAAAACACGGAGTATGAGCAGTTCTTC. This gives the protein CATSSQNTEYEQFF.

This rearrangement joins TRBV12-3 or TRBV12-4 to TRBJ2-1; a weak D match, TRBD2 (6 bases). The CDR3 consists of 15 residues. V dropped 8 bases and J dropped 6 bases, with 20 bases sitting between them. The CDR3 DNA reads as TGTGCCAGCGGGCTCGAAGCTTTCGGGGGCAATGAGCAGTTCTTC. Amino acid sequence: CASGLEAFGGNEQFF.

The chain has TRBV27 and TRBJ2-3, with TRBD1 identical over 8 bases. The J segment lost 6 bases and the V segment lost 6 bases, leaving 8 bases of the junction unmatched. The germline V gene has CDR1 MNHEY and CDR2 SMNVEV (reference sequence). The CDR3 contains 14 residues. The CDR3 DNA follows: TGTGCCAGCAGGAGAGACAGGGGCCGGGATACGCAGTATTTT. Its translation is CASRRDRGRDTQYF.

This clonotype appeared a few times. The V and J genes are TRBV29-1 and TRBJ2-7; the match to TRBD1 covers 11 bases. CDR3 size: 16 residues. Unmatched junction bases numbered 5, after V lost 0 bases and J lost 1 base. Germline V CDR1 and CDR2: SQVTM, ANQGSEA. DNA for the CDR3: TGCAGCGTTGAAGATCAGGGGACAGGGGGGTCCTACGAGCAGTACTTC. This translates into CSVEDQGTGGSYEQYF.

As for this clonotype: One end of the junction does not line up with germline, which may come from a read error. This chain connects TRBV3-1 to TRBJ2-1; 11 bases map to TRBD2. The CDR3 runs to 17 residues. Germline V gives CDR1 LGHDT, CDR2 YNNKEL (reference sequence). The CDR3 region has the DNA TGTACCAGCAGCCCGCGGATGGTAGCGGGGGGGCGCAATGAGCAGTTCTTC. It encodes CTSSPRMVAGGRNEQFF.

The table lists this clonotype with many counts. The V call is TRBV7-9, the J call TRBJ2-1; 11 bases match TRBD1. Germline CDR1 is SEHNR and CDR2 is FQNEAQ (reference sequence). The CDR3 extends over 16 amino acids. Trimming cost V 2 bases and J 8 bases; bases outside gene matches: 8. For the CDR3, the DNA is TGTGCCAGCAGCTTAATCGGACAGGGGGCGGGCGATGAGCAGTTCTTC. This gives the protein CASSLIGQGAGDEQFF.

The rearrangement joins TRBV30 to TRBJ1-1, with 7 bases lining up with TRBD1. CDR3 length equals 14 residues. CDR1 GTSNPN and CDR2 SVGIG come from the germline V gene (reference sequence). After removal of 0 bases from V and 1 base from J, the junction contained 2 bases not matched to a gene. In DNA form, the CDR3 reads TGTGCCTGGAGTGTAAGGGGGCGGAACACTGAAGCTTTCTTT. Translating gives CAWSVRGRNTEAFF.

This clonotype was detected many times. V gene TRBV20-1 combines with J gene TRBJ2-3, with 7 bases matching TRBD2. Trimming cost V 5 bases and J 2 bases; bases outside gene matches: 13. CDR1 is DFQATT, CDR2 SNEGSKA, per germline (reference sequence). The CDR3 consists of 16 residues. Here the CDR3 DNA reads TGCAGTGCTGCCGCCGGGGCGGGGGTCGACACAGATACGCAGTATTTT. Amino acid sequence: CSAAAGAGVDTDTQYF.